Shown below are 5 T cell receptor beta chains from a single sample sequenced in a study of T cells after yellow fever vaccination. TCRdb passed the 5' RACE reads through MiXCR, listing each CDR3 protein once. Of approximately 450,000 distinct CDR3 sequences listed, roughly a sixth are singletons. This material consisted of PBMCs, taken before the yellow fever booster vaccination. The receptors were gathered from a young man who received the YFV17D yellow fever vaccine.

This clonotype appeared a few times. This chain links TRBV4-3 with TRBJ1-2; weak D call: TRBD1 (6 bases). Trimming removed 4 bases from V and 0 bases from J, with 15 bases in between. CDR1 and CDR2 (germline): LGHNA, YSLEER. The CDR3 spans 16 residues. The CDR3 region is CASSPVDSRSNYGYTF. Here the CDR3 DNA reads TGCGCCAGCAGCCCTGTGGACAGCAGATCTAACTATGGCTACACCTTC.

CDR3 sequence: CASSLGASSSYEQYF. CDR3 DNA sequence: TGTGCCAGCAGTTTGGGCGCGTCGAGCTCCTACGAGCAGTACTTC. The rearrangement uses TRBV12-3 or TRBV12-4 and TRBJ2-7; no reliable D call. V lost 3 bases and J lost 0, with 12 bases in between. The CDR3 sequence is 15 residues long.

The chain uses TRBV4-1 and TRBJ1-1, with TRBD1 identical over 11 bases. V gave up 3 bases and J gave up 5 bases; unmatched junction bases: 5. The CDR3 totals 15 residues. Per germline, CDR1 MGHRA and CDR2 YSYEKL. The CDR3 reads CASSHWTGGGTEAFF. CDR3 nucleotides: TGCGCCAGCAGCCACTGGACAGGGGGCGGAACTGAAGCTTTCTTT.

This clonotype appeared a few times. The chain's CDR3 is CATGFGETQYF. In DNA, the CDR3 is TGTGCCACAGGGTTTGGAGAGACCCAGTACTTC. The chain links TRBV7-9 to TRBJ2-5; D is possibly TRBD1 (5 bases). The ends were cut back, 10 bases at V and 4 bases at J, with 10 bases in the middle. Germline-derived CDR1 and CDR2 are SEHNR and FQNEAQ (reference sequence). The CDR3 runs 11 residues.

The chain carries TRBV12-3 or TRBV12-4 and TRBJ2-1, with a weak D call TRBD1 (6 bases). The ends were cut back, 10 bases at V and 4 bases at J, with 14 bases in the middle. The CDR3 length is 13 residues. For the CDR3, the DNA is TGTGCCACGATAAAGGACAGTTACAATGAGCAGTTCTTC. It encodes CATIKDSYNEQFF.